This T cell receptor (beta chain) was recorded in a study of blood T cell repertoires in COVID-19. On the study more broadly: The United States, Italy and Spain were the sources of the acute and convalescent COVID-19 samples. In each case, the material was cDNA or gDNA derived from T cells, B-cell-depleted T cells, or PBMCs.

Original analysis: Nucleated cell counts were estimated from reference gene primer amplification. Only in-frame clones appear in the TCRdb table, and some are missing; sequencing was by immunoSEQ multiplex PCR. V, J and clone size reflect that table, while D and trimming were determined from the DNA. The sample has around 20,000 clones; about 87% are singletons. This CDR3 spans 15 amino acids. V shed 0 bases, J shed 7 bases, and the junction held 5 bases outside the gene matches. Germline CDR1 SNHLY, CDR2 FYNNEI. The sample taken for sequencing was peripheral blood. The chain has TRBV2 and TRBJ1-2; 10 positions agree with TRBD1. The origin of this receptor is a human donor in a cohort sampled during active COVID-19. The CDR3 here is CASSEAPTGGGGYTF. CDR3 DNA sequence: TGTGCCAGCAGTGAAGCCCCGACAGGGGGCGGTGGCTACACCTTC.